The present T cell receptor beta chain was sequenced within a study of blood T cells in healthy people across ages. Using a J-beta primer mix together with a sample-barcoded 5' primer, a second PCR was run for roughly 6 to 12 cycles. TCRdb fed the 5' RACE reads into MiXCR, producing one record per CDR3 protein. This sample has over 600,000 distinct CDR3 sequences; under 25% occur once, and the top ten carry 3.6%. Study conclusions and caveats: Whereas aged donors had fewer naive CD4+ cells, long-lived donors had more of them and higher diversity.

Germline CDR1 is LGHDT and CDR2 is YNNKEL (reference sequence). V was clipped by 4 bases and J by 5 bases; unmatched bases: 5. The CDR3 is 17 residues long. There are a few counts of this clonotype. Its specificity is unknown. V gene TRBV3-1 combines with J gene TRBJ2-1; TRBD2 aligns across 16 bases. The sample consisted of blood. This TCR was recovered from a man between 70 and 80 years old in good health. This CDR3 is CASSRGLAGGRNNEQFF. In nucleotides, the CDR3 is TGTGCCAGCAGCCGGGGACTAGCGGGAGGGAGGAACAATGAGCAGTTCTTC.